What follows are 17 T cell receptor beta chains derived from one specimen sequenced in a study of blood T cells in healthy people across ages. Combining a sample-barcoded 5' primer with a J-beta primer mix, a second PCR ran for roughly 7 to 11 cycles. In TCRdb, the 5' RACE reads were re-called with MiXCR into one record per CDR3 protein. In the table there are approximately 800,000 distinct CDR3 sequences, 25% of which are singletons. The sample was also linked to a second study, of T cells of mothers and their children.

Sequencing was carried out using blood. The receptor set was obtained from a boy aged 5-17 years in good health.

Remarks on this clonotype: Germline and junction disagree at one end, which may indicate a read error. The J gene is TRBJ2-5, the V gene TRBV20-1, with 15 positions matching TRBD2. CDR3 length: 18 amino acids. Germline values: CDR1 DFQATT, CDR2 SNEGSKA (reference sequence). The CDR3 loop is CSARENGLAGGFPYEQCF. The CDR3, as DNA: TGCAGTGCTAGAGAAAACGGACTAGCGGGAGGGTTTCCCTACGAGCAGTGCTTC.

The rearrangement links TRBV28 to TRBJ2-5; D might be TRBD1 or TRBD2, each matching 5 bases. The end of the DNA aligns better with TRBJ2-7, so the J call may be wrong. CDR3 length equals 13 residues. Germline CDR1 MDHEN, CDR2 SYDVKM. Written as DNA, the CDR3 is TGTGCCAGCAGTTTGTTTGGGGGCTACGAGCAGTACTTC. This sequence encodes CASSLFGGYEQYF.

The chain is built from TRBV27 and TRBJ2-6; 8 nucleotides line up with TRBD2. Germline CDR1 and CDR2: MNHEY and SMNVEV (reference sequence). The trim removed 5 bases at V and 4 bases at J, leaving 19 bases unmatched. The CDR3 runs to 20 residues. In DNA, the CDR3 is TGTGCCAGCAGTCCTACATATTCGGGGGGGGCCCTATTCGGGGCCAACGTCCTGACTTTC. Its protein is CASSPTYSGGALFGANVLTF.

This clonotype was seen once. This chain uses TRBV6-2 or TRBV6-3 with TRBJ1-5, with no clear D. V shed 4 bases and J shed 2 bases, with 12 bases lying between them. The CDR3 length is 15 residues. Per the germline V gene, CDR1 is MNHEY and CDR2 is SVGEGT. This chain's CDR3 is CASSSSIRGNQPQHF. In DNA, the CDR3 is TGTGCCAGCAGTTCATCCATCCGAGGCAATCAGCCCCAGCATTTT.

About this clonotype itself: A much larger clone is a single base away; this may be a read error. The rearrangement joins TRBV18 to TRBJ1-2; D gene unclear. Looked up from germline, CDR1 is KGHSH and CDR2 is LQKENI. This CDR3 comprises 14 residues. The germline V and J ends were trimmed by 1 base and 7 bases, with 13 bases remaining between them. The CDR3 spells CASSPQGPSCGYTF. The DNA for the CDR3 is TGTGCCAGCTCACCACAAGGGCCATCCTGTGGCTACACCTTC.

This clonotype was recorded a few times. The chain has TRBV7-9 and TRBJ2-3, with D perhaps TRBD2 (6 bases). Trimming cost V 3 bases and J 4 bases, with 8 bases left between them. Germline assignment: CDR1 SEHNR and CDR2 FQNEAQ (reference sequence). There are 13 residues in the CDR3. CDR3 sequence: CASSFAGPDTQYF. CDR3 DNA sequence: TGTGCCAGCAGCTTTGCGGGGCCAGATACGCAGTATTTT.

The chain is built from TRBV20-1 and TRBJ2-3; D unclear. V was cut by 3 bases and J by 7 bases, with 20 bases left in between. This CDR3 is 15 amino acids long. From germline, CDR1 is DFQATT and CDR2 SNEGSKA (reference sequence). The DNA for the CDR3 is TGCAGTGCTAGGGACCGGCAAATTCCGATCCATACGCAGTATTTT. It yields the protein CSARDRQIPIHTQYF.

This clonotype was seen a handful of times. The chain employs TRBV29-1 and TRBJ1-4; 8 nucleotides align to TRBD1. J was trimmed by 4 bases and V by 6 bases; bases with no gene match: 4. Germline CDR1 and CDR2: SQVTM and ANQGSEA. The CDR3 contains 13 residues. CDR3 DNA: TGCAGCGTGGTGACAGGGGTTAATGAAAAACTGTTTTTT. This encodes CSVVTGVNEKLFF.

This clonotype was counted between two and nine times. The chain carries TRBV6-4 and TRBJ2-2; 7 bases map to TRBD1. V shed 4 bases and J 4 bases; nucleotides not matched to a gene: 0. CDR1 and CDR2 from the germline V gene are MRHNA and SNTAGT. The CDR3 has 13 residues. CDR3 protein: CASSAGGTGELFF. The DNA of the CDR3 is TGTGCCAGCAGTGCAGGGGGCACCGGGGAGCTGTTTTTT.

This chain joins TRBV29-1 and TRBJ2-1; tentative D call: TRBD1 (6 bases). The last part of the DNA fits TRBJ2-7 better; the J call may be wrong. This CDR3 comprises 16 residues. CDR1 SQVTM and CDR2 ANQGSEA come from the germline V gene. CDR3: CSVEYVARQGTYEQYF. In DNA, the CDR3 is TGCAGCGTTGAGTATGTAGCGCGGCAGGGGACCTACGAGCAGTACTTC.

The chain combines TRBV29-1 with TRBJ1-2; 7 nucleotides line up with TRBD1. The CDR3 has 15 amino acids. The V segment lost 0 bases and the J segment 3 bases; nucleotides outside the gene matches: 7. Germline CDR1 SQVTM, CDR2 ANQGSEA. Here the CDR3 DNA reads TGCAGCGTTGAAGATCTTCCAGGGGGGGACTATGGCTACACCTTC. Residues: CSVEDLPGGDYGYTF.

CDR3 amino acids: CASSLGVGQTYEQYF. DNA of the CDR3: TGTGCCAGCAGCTTGGGAGTAGGACAGACATACGAGCAGTACTTC. The rearrangement joins TRBV7-2 to TRBJ2-5; D possibly corresponds to TRBD1 (6 bases). With the DNA end fitting TRBJ2-7 better, the J assignment may be wrong. Germline loops: CDR1 SGHTA, CDR2 FQGNSA. The CDR3 is made up of 15 amino acids.

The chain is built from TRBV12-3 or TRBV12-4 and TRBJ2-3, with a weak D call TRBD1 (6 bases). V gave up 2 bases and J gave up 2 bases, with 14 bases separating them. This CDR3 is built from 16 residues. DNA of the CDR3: TGTGCCAGCAGTTTAAACCTTGGGACACTCACAGATACGCAGTATTTT. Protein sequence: CASSLNLGTLTDTQYF.

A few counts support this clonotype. The CDR3 loop is CASSQEGMGGYEQYF. As DNA, the CDR3 is TGTGCCAGCAGCCAAGAGGGAATGGGGGGCTACGAGCAGTACTTC. This chain connects TRBV4-2 to TRBJ2-7; D possibly corresponds to TRBD2 (6 bases). Trimming removed 0 bases at V and 3 bases at J, with 12 bases between. Germline CDR1 LGHNA, CDR2 YNFKEQ. The CDR3 contains 15 residues.

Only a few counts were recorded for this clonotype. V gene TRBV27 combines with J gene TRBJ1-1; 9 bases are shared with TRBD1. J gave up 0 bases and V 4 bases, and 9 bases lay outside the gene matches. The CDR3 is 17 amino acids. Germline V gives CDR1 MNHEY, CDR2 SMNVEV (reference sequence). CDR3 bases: TGTGCCAGCAGTTCCGTCCCGGGACAGGGAGTGAACACTGAAGCTTTCTTT. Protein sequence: CASSSVPGQGVNTEAFF.

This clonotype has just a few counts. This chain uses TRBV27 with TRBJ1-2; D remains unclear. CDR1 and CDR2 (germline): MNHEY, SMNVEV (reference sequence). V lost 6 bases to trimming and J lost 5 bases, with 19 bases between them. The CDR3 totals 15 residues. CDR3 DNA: TGTGCCAGCAGCAGTTTAGAGGAGGACGGTTATGGCTACACCTTC. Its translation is CASSSLEEDGYGYTF.

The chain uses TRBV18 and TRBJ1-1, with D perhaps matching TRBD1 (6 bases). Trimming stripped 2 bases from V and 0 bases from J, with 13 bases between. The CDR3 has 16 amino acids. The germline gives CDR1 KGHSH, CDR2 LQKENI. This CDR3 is CASSPVRGFVNTEAFF. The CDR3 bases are TGTGCCAGCTCACCAGTGAGGGGGTTTGTGAACACTGAAGCTTTCTTT.